This TCR beta chain was obtained from a study of vaccination and CD4 T cells after COVID-19. Overall study: Controls used CEFX viral epitopes (positive), HIV-1 Nef peptides (negative), or no peptide.

With regard to this clonotype: No antigen is known for it.

Treatment of the sample: approximately nine-day PBMC culture with coronavirus spike peptide pools or control peptides (ViraFEST assay). Via ViraFEST, peptide pools expanded antigen-specific T cells before TCR sequencing. PCR positivity was dated March to December 2020, before US Alpha, Beta and Delta variants. Each well received 2.1 million or so PBMCs, cultured with roughly 9.4 IU/ml IL-2 and roughly 9 ug/ml peptide pools. V dropped 3 bases and J dropped 5 bases, with 16 bases sitting between them. CDR1 and CDR2 from the germline V gene are SGDLS and YYNGEE. CDR3 length: 15 amino acids. Cultured CD4+ T-cell DNA underwent Oncomine TCR Beta short-read sequencing. MiXCR, applied by TCRdb to the PCR reads, yields one record per CDR3 protein. The table has 17,000 or so distinct CDR3 sequences, 50% to 75% seen once.

The V call is TRBV9, the J call TRBJ2-3, with D perhaps TRBD1 or TRBD2 (5 bases each). Sequenced sample: CD4+ T cells from blood, cultured in vitro. The TCR originated in a human donor who had recovered from COVID-19. CDR3: CASSDRQGGGDTQYF. The CDR3, as DNA: TGTGCCAGCAGCGATCGGCAGGGCGGAGGAGATACGCAGTATTTT. Complete variable domain (other parts from reference TRBV9 and TRBJ2-3): DSGVTQTPKHLITATGQRVTLRCSPRSGDLSVYWYQQSLDQGLQFLIQYYNGEERAKGNILERFSAQQFPDLHSELNLSSLELGDSALYFCASSDRQGGGDTQYFGPGTRLTVL.